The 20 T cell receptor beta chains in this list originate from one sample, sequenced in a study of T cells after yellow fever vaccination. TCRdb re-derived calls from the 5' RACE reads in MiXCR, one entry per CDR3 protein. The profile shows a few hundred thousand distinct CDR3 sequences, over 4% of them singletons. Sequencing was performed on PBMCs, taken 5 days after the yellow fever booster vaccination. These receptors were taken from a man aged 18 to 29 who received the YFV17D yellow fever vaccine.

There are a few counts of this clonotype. CDR3 sequence (DNA): TGCGCCAGCAGCCCCGGCGCCCTCCAGGGGAATGAGCAGTTCTTC. The encoded protein is CASSPGALQGNEQFF. This chain connects TRBV4-3 to TRBJ2-1; D possibly corresponds to TRBD1 (6 bases). V was trimmed by 4 bases and J by 7 bases, leaving 17 bases between them. The germline V gene has CDR1 LGHNA and CDR2 YSLEER. The CDR3 is 15 amino acids.

CDR3 sequence reads: CASSPQGGLAGGYEQFF. The CDR3 nucleotides read TGTGCCAGCAGCCCCCAGGGCGGACTAGCGGGGGGTTATGAGCAGTTCTTC. This chain joins TRBV11-3 and TRBJ2-1; 14 bases match TRBD2. The CDR3 has 17 amino acids. Trimming at V came to 5 bases and at J to 8 bases, leaving 11 bases not matched to a gene. Germline loops: CDR1 SGHNT, CDR2 YENEEA.

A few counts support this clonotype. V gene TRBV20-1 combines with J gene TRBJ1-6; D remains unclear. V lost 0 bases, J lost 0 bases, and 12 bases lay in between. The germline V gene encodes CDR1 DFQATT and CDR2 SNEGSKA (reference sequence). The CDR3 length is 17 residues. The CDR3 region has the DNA TGCAGTGCTAGAGATACCACCCGGGGCTCCTATAATTCACCCCTCCACTTT. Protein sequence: CSARDTTRGSYNSPLHF.

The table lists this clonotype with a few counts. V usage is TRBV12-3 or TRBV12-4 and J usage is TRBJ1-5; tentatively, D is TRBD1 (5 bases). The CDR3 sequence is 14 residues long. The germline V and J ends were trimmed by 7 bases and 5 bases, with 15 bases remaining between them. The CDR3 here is CASTHGGRYQPQHF. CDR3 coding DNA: TGTGCCAGCACCCACGGGGGTAGATATCAGCCCCAGCATTTT.

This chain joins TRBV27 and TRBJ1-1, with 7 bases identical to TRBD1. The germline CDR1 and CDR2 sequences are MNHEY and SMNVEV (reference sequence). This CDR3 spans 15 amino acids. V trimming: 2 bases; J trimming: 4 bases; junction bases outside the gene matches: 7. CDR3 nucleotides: TGTGCCAGCAGTTTAACCCTGACAGGGATCACTGAAGCTTTCTTT. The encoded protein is CASSLTLTGITEAFF.

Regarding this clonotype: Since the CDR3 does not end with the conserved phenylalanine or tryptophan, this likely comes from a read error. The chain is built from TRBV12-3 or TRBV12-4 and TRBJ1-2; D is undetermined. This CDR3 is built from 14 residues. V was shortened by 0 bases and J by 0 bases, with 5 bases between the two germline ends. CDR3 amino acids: CASSLAVSNYGYTS. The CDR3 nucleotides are TGTGCCAGCAGTTTAGCTGTGTCTAACTATGGCTACACCTCC.

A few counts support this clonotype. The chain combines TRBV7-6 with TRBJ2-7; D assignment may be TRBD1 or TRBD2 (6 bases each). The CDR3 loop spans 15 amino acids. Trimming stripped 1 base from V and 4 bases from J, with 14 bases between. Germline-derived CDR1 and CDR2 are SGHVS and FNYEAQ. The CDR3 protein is CASSLGGASRYEQYF. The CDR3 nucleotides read TGTGCCAGCAGCTTAGGGGGGGCTAGTCGGTACGAGCAGTACTTC.

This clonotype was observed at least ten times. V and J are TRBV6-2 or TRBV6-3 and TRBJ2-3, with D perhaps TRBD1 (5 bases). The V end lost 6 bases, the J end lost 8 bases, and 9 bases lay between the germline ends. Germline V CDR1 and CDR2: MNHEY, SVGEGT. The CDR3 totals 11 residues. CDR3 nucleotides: TGTGCCAGCAGATTACAGGTTACGCAGTATTTT. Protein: CASRLQVTQYF.

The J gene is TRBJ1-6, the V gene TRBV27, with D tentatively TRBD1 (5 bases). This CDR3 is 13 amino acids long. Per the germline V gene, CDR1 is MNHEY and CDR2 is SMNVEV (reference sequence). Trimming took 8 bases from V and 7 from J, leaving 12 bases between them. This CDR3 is CASREGSNSPLHF. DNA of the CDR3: TGTGCCAGCCGTGAGGGGAGCAATTCACCCCTCCACTTT.

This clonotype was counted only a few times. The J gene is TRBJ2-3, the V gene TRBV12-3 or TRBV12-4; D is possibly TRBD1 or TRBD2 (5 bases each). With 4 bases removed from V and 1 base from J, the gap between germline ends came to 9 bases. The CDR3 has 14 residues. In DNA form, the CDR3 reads TGTGCCAGCAGTTGGGGGAAAGGCACAGATACGCAGTATTTT. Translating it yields CASSWGKGTDTQYF.

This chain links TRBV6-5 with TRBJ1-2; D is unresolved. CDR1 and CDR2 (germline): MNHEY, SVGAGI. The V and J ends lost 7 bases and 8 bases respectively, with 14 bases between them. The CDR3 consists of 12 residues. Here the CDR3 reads CASTSTSGGYTF. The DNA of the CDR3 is TGTGCCAGCACCTCGACGTCCGGGGGCTACACCTTC.

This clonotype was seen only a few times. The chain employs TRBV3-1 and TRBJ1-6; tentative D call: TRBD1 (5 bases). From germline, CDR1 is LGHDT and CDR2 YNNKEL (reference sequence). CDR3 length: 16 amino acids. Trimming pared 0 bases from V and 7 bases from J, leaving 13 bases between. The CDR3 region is CASSQELRGGNSPLHF. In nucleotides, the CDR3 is TGTGCCAGCAGCCAAGAGTTAAGGGGTGGCAATTCACCCCTCCACTTT.

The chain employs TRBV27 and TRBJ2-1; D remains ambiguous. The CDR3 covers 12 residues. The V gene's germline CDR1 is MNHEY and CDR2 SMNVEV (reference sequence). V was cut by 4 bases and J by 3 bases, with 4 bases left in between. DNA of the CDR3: TGTGCCAGCAGTTCCTTCTACAATGAGCAGTTCTTC. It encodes CASSSFYNEQFF.

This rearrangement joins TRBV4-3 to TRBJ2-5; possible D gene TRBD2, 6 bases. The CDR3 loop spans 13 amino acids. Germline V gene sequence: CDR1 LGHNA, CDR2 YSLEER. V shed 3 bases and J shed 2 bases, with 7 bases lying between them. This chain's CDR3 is CASSQSGQETQYF. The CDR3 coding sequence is TGCGCCAGCAGCCAGAGCGGGCAAGAGACCCAGTACTTC.

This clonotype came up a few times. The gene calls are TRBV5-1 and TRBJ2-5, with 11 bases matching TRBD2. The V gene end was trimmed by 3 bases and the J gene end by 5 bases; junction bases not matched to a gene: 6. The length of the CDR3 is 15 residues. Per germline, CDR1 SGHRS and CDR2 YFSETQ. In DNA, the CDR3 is TGCGCCAGCAGCTCCCAGACTAGCGGGGTGGAGACCCAGTACTTC. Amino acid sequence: CASSSQTSGVETQYF.

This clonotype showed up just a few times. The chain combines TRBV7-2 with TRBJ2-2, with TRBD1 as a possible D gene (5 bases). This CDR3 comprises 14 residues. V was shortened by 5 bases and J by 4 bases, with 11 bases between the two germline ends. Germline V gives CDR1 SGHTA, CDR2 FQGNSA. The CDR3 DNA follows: TGTGCCAGCAGCATGAGACAGAGCACCGGGGAGCTGTTTTTT. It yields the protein CASSMRQSTGELFF. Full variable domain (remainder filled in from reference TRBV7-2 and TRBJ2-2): GAGVSQSPSNKVTEKGKDVELRCDPISGHTALYWYRQSLGQGLEFLIYFQGNSAPDKSGLPSDRFSAERTGGSVSTLTIQRTQQEDSAVYLCASSMRQSTGELFFGEGSRLTVL.

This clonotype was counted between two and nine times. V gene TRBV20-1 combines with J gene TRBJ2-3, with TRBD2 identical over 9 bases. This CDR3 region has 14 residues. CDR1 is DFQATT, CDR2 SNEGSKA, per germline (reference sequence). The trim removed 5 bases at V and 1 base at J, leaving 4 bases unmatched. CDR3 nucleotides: TGCAGTGCTGAGCGGGGGGAGGGCACAGATACGCAGTATTTT. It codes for CSAERGEGTDTQYF.

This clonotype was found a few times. CDR3 sequence (DNA): TGTGCCAGCGGGCGCGGGCCACTGCAGAGGGAGCAGTACTTC. It specifies CASGRGPLQREQYF. The chain has TRBV5-4 and TRBJ2-7; possible D gene TRBD2, 5 bases. Germline V gene lookup returns CDR1 SGHNT and CDR2 YYREEE (reference sequence). The CDR3 runs to 14 residues. V was pared by 7 bases and J by 7 bases, with 21 bases between.

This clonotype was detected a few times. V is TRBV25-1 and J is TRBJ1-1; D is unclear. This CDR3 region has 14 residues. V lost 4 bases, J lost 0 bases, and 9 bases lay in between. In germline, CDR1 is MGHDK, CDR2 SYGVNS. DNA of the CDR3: TGTGCCAGCAGTGGGTGGCCCTTGAACACTGAAGCTTTCTTT. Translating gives CASSGWPLNTEAFF.

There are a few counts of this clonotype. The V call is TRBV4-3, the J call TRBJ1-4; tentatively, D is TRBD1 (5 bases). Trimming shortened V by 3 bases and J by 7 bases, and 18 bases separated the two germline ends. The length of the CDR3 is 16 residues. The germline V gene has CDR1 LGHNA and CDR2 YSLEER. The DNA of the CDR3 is TGCGCCAGCAGCCAGGGGCGGACGGCCTGGGGTGAAAAACTGTTTTTT. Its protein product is CASSQGRTAWGEKLFF.